A single T cell receptor beta chain is shown here with its context. Clones were read by immunoSEQ multiplex PCR, and TCRdb kept only the in-frame ones, dropping some. Of about 59,000 clones listed, around 94% are singletons. The V end lost 6 bases, the J end lost 6 bases, and 9 bases lay between the germline ends. Germline V lookup: CDR1 KGHSH, CDR2 LQKENI. The CDR3 extends over 11 amino acids. These data originate in a study of T cell changes during pregnancy in multiple sclerosis. The sample was CD8+ T cells from peripheral blood mononuclear cells, taken after pregnancy. The chain combines TRBV18 with TRBJ2-7, with D tentatively TRBD1 (6 bases). The receptor's source is a female donor with multiple sclerosis, enrolled in a pregnancy study. The CDR3 DNA is TGTGCCAGCTCCGAGGGGGTCGAGCAGTACTTC. Translating gives CASSEGVEQYF.